This T cell receptor beta chain stems from a study of cytomegalovirus exposure and HLA in healthy donors. Study-wide results and caveats: A list of 164 TCR beta chains associated with cytomegalovirus was given. The finding came from a later analysis; first-cohort TCR clusters tended to co-occur in the 130 or so validation repertoires.

CDR1 and CDR2 (germline): SGHNT, YYREEE (reference sequence). This CDR3 has 14 amino acids. Trimming cost V 2 bases and J 1 base, with 6 bases left between them. The donors were part of the 120-subject validation cohort, which stood apart from the approximately 670-subject first cohort. In its sample, this clone was seen a few times. Its antigen remains unidentified. Repertoires were generated with immunoSEQ multiplex PCR, while TCRdb's copy carries only in-frame clones and drops some. The sample carries around 70,000 clones, 94% recorded once. This TCR derives from a young man in good health and CMV-seropositive. The chain combines TRBV5-4 with TRBJ2-2; D gene unclear. Sequenced material: PBMCs. The DNA of the CDR3 is TGTGCCAGCAGCTTTGACTTGAACACCGGGGAGCTGTTTTTT. This gives the protein CASSFDLNTGELFF.